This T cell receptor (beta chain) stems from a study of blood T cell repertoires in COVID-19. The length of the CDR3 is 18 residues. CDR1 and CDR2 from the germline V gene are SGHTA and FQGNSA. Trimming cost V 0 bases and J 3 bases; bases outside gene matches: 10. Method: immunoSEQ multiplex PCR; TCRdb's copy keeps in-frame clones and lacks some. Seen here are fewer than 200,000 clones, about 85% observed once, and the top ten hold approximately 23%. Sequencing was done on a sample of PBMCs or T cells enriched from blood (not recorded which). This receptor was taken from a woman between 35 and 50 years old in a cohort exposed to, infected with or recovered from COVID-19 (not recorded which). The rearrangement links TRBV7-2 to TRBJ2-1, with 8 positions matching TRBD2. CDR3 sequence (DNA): TGTGCCAGCAGCTTAGCGGGAGGATCTAGCGGGTACTACAATGAGCAGTTCTTC. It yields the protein CASSLAGGSSGYYNEQFF.